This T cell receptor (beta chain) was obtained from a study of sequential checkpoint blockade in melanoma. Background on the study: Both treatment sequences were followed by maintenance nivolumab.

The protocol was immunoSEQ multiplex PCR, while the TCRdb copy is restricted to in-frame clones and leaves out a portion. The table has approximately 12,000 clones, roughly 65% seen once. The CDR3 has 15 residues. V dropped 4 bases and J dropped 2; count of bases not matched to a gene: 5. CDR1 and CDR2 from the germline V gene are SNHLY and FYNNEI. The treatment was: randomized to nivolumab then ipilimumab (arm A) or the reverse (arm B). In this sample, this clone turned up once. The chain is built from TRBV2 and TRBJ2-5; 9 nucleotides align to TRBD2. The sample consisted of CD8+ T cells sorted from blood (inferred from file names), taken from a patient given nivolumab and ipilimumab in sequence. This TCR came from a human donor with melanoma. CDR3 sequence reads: CASSVAGGAQETQYF. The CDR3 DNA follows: TGTGCCAGCAGTGTGGCGGGGGGGGCTCAAGAGACCCAGTACTTC.